Given below is one TCR beta chain in context. This record belongs to a study of blood T cell repertoires in COVID-19. Study as a whole: Researchers got acute and convalescent COVID-19 samples from the United States, Italy and Spain. T cells, B-cell-depleted T cells, or PBMCs supplied cDNA or gDNA.

Per the original methods: Amplified reference gene primers provided the basis for estimating nucleated cell counts. Clones were read by immunoSEQ multiplex PCR, and TCRdb kept only the in-frame ones, dropping some. V and J calls and clone size are those listed in that table; D and trimming were worked out from the DNA. The table lists tens of thousands of clones, roughly four fifths of them singletons. Germline CDR1 reads ENHRY; CDR2 reads SYGVKD. Trimming took 6 bases from V and 7 from J; bases not matched to a gene: 4. The CDR3 runs to 13 residues. Sequencing input: peripheral blood. The source of this sequence is a middle-aged man with active or convalescent COVID-19. The chain uses TRBV10-3 and TRBJ1-4; 8 bases are shared with TRBD1. Written as DNA, the CDR3 is TGTGCCATCAGCGGACAGGGCTCTGAAAAACTGTTTTTT. Protein product: CAISGQGSEKLFF.